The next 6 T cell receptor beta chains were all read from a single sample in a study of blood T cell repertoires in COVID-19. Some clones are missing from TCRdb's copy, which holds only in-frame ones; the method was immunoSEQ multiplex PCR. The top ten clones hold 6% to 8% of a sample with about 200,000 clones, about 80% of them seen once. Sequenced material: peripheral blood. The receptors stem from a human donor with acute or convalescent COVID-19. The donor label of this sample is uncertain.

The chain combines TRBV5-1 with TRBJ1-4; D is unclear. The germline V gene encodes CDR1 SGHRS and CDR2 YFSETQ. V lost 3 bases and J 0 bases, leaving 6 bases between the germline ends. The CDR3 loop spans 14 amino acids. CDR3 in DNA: TGCGCCAGCAGCTCCTTATCAACTAATGAAAAACTGTTTTTT. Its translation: CASSSLSTNEKLFF. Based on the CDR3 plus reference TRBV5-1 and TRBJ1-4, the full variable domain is KAGVTQTPRYLIKTRGQQVTLSCSPISGHRSVSWYQQTPGQGLQFLFEYFSETQRNKGNFPGRFSGRQFSNSRSEMNVSTLELGDSALYLCASSSLSTNEKLFFGSGTQLSVL.

CDR3 bases: TGTGCCACCAGTGGGGGTAGCGGGTCCAACAATGAGCAGTTCTTC. Translation gives CATSGGSGSNNEQFF. The chain carries TRBV24-1 and TRBJ2-1; 7 positions match TRBD2. The CDR3 runs 15 residues. V gave up 5 bases and J gave up 5 bases; unmatched junction bases: 8. Germline CDR1 KGHDR, CDR2 SFDVKD.

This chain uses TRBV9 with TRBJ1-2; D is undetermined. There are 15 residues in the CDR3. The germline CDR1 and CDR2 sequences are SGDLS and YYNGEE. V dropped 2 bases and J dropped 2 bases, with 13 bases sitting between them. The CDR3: CASSVAAAENYGYTF. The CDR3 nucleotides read TGTGCCAGCAGCGTCGCGGCTGCAGAAAACTATGGCTACACCTTC. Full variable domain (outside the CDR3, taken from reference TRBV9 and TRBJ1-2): DSGVTQTPKHLITATGQRVTLRCSPRSGDLSVYWYQQSLDQGLQFLIQYYNGEERAKGNILERFSAQQFPDLHSELNLSSLELGDSALYFCASSVAAAENYGYTFGSGTRLTVV.

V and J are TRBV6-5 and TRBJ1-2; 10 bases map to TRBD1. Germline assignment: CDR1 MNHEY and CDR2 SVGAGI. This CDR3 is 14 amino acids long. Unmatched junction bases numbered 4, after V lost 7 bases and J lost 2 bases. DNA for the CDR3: TGTGCCAGCACTTGGGGACAGGGGAACTATGGCTACACCTTC. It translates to CASTWGQGNYGYTF.

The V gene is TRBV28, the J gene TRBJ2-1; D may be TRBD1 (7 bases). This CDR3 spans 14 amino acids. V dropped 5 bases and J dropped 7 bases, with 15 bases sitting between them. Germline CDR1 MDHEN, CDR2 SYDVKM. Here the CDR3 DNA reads TGTGCCAGCAGTACCCGGACAGGAGGGAATGAGCAGTTCTTC. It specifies CASSTRTGGNEQFF. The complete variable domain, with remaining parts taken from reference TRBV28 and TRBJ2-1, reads DVKVTQSSRYLVKRTGEKVFLECVQDMDHENMFWYRQDPGLGLRLIYFSYDVKMKEKGDIPEGYSVSREKKERFSLILESASTNQTSMYLCASSTRTGGNEQFFGPGTRLTVL.

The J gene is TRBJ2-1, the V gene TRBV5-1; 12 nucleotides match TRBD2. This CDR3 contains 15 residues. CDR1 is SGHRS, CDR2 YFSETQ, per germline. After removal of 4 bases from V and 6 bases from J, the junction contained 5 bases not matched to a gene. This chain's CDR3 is CASSQTSGSGNEQFF. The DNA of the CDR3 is TGCGCCAGCAGCCAGACTAGCGGGAGTGGCAATGAGCAGTTCTTC. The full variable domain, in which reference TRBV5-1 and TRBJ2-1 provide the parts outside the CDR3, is KAGVTQTPRYLIKTRGQQVTLSCSPISGHRSVSWYQQTPGQGLQFLFEYFSETQRNKGNFPGRFSGRQFSNSRSEMNVSTLELGDSALYLCASSQTSGSGNEQFFGPGTRLTVL.